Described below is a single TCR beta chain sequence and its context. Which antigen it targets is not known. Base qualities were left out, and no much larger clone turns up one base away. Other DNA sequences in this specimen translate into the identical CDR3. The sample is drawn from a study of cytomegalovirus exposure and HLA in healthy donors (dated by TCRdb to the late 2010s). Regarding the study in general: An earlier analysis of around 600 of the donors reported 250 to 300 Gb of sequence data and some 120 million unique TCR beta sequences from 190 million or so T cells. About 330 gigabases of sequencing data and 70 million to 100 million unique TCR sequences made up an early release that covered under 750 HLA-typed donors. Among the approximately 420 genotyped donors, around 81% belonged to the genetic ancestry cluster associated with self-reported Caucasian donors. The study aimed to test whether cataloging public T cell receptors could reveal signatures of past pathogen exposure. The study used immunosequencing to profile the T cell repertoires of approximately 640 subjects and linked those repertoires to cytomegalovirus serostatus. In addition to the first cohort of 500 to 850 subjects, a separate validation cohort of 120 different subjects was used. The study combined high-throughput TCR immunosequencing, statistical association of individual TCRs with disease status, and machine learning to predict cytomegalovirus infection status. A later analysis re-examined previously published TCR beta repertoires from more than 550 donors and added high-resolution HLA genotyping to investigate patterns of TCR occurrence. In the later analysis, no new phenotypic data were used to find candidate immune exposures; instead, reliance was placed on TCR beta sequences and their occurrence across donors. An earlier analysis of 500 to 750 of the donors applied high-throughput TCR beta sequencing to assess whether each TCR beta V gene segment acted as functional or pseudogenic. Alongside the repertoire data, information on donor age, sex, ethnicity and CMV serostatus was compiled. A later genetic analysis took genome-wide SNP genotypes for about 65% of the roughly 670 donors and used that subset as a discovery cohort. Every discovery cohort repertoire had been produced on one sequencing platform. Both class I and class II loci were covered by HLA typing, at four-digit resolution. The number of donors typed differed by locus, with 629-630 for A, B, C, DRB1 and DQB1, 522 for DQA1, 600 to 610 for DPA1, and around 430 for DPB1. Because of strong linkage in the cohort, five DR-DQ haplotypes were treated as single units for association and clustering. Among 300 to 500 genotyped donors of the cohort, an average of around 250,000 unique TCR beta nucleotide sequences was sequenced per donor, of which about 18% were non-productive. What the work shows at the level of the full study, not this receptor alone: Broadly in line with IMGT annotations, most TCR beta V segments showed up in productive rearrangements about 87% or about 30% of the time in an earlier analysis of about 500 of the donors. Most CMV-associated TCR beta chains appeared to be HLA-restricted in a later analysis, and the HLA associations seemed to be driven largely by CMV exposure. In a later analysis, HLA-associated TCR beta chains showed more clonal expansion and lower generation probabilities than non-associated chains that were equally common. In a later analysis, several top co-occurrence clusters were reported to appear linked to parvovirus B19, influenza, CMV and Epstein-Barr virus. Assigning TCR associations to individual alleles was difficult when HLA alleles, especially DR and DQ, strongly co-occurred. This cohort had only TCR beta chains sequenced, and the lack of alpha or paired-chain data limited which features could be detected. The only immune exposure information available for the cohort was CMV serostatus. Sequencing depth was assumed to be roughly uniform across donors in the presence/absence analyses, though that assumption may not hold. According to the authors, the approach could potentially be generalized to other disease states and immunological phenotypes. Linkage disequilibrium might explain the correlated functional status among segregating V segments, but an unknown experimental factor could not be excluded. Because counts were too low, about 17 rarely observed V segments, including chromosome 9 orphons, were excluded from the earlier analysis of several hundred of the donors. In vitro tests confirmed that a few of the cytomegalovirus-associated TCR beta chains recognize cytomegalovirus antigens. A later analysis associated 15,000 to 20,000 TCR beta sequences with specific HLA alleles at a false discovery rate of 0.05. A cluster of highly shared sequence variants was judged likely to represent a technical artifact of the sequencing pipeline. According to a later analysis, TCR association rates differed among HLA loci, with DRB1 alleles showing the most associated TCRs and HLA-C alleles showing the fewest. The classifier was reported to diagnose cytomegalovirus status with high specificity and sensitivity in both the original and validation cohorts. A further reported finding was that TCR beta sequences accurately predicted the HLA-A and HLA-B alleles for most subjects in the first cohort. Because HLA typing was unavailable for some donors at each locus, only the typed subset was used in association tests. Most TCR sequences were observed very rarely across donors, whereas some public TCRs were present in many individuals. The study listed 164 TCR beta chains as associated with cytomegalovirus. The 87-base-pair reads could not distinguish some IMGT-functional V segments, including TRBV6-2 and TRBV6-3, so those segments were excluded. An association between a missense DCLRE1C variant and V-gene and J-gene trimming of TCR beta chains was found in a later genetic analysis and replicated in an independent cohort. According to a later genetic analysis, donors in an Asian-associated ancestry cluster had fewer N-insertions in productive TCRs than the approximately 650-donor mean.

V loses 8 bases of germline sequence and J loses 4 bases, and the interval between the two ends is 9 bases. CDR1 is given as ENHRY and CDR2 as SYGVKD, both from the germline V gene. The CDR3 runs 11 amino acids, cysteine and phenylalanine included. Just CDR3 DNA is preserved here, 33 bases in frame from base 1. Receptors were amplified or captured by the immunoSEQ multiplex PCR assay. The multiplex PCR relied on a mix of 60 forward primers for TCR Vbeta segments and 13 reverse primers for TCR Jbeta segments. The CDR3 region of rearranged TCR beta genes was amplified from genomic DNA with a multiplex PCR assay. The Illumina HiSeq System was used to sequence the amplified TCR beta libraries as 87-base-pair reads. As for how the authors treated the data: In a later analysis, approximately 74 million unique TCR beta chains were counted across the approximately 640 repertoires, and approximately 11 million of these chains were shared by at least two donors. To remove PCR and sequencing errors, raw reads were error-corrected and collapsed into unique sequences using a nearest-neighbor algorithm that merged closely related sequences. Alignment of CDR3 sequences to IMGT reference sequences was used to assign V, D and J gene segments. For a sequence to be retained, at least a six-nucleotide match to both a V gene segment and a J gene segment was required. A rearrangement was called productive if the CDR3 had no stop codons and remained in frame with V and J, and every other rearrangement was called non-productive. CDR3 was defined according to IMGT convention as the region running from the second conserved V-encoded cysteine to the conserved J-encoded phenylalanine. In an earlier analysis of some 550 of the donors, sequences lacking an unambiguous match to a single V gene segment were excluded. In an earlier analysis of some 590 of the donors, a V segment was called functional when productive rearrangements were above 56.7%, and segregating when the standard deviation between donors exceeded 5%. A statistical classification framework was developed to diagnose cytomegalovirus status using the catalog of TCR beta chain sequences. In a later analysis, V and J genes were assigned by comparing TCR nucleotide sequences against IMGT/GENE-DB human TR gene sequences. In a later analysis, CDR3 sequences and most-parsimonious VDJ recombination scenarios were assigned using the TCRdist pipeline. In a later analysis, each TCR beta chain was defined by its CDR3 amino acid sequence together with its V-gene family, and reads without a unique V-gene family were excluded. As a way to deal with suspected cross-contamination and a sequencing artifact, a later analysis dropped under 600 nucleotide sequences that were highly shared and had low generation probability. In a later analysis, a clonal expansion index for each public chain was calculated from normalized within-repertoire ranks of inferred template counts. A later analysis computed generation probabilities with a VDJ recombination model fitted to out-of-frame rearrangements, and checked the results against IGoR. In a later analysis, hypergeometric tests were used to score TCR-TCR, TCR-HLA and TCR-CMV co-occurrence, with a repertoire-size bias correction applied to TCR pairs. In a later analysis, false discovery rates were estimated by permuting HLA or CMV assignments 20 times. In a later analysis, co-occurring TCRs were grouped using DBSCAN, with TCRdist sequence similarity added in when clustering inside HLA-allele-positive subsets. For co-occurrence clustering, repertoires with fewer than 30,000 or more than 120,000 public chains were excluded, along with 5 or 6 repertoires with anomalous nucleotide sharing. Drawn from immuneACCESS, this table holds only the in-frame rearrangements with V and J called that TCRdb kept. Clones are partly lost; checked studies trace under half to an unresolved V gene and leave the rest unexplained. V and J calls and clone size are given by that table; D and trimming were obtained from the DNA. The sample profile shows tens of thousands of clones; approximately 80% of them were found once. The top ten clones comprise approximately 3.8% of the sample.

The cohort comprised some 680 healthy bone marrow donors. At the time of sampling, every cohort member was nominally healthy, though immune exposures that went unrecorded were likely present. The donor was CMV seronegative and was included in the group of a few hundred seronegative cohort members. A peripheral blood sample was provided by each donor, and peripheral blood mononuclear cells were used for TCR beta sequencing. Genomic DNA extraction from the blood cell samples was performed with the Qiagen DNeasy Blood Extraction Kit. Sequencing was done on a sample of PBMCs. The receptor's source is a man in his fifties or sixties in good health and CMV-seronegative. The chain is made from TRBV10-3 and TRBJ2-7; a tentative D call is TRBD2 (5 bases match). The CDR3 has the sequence CAISRGYEQYF. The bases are TGTGCCATCTCAAGAGGGTACGAGCAGTACTTC.